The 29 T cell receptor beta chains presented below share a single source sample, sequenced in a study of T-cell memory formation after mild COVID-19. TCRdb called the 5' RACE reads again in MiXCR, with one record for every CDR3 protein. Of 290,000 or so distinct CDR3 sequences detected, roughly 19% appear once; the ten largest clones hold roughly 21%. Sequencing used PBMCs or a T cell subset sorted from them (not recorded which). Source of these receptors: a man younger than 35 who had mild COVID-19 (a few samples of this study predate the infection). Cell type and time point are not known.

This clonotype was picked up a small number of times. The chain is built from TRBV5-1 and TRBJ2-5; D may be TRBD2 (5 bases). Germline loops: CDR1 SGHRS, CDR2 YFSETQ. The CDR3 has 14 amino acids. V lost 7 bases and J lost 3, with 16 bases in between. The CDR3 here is CASYEPGKKETQYF. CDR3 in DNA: TGCGCCAGCTACGAGCCCGGGAAAAAAGAGACCCAGTACTTC.

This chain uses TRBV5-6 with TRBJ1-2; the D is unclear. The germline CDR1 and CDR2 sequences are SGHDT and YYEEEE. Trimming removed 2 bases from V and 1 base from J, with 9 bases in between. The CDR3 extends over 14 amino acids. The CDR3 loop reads CASSFPPLNYGYTF. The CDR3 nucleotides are TGTGCCAGCAGCTTCCCCCCGCTTAACTATGGCTACACCTTC.

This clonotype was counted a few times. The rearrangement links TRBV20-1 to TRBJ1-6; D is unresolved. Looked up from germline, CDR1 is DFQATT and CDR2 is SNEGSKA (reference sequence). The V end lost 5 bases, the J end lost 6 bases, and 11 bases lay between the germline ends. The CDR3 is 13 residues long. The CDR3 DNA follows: TGCAGTGCTGACCGGGATATTAATTCACCCCTCCACTTT. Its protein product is CSADRDINSPLHF.

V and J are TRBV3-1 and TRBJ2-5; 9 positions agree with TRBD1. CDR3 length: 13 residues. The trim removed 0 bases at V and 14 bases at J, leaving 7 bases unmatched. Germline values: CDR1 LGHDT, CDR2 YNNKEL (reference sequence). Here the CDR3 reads CASSQERRGQGYF. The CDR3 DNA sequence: TGTGCCAGCAGCCAAGAGAGGAGGGGACAGGGATACTTC.

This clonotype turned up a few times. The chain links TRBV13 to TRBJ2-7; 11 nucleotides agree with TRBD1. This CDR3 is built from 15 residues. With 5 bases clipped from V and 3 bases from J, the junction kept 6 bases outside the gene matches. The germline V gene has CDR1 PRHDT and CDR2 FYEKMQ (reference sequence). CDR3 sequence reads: CASSPGQGAGYEQYF. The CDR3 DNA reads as TGTGCCAGCAGCCCCGGACAGGGGGCGGGCTACGAGCAGTACTTC. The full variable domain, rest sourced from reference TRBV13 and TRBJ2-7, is AAGVIQSPRHLIKEKRETATLKCYPIPRHDTVYWYQQGPGQDPQFLISFYEKMQSDKGSIPDRFSAQQFSDYHSELNMSSLELGDSALYFCASSPGQGAGYEQYFGPGTRLTVT.

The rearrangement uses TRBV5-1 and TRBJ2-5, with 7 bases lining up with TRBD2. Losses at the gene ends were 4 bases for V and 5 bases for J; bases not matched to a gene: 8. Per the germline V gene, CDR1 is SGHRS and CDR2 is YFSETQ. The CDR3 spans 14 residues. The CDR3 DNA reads TGCGCCAGCAGCCGCACCCCGGGGGGTGAGACCCAGTACTTC. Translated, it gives CASSRTPGGETQYF.

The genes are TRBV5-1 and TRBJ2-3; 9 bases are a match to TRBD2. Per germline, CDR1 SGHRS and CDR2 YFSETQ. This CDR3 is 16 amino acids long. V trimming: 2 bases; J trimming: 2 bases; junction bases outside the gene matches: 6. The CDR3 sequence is CASSFRGGVPTDTQYF. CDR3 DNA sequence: TGCGCCAGCAGCTTCCGCGGGGGGGTCCCCACAGATACGCAGTATTTT.

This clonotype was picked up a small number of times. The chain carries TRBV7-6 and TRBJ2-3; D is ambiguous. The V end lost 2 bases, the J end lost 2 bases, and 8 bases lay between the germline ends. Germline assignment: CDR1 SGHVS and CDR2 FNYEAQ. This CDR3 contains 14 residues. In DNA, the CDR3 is TGTGCCAGCAGCTTACAGCCAACCACAGATACGCAGTATTTT. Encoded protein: CASSLQPTTDTQYF. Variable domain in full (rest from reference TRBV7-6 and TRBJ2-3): GAGVSQSPRYKVTKRGQDVALRCDPISGHVSLYWYRQALGQGPEFLTYFNYEAQQDKSGLPNDRFSAERPEGSISTLTIQRTEQRDSAMYRCASSLQPTTDTQYFGPGTRLTVL.

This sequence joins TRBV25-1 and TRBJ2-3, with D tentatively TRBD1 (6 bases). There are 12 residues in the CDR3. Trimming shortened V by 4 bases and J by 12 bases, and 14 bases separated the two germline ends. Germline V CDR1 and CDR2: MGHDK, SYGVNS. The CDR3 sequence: CASSVTGQIQYF. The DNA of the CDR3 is TGTGCCAGCAGTGTCACAGGGCAGATTCAGTATTTT. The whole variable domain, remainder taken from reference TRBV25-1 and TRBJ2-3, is EADIYQTPRYLVIGTGKKITLECSQTMGHDKMYWYQQDPGMELHLIHYSYGVNSTEKGDLSSESTVSRIRTEHFPLTLESARPSHTSQYLCASSVTGQIQYFGPGTRLTVL.

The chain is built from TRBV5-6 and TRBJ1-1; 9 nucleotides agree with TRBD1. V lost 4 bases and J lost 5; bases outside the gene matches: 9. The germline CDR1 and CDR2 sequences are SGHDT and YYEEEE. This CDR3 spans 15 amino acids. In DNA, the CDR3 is TGTGCCAGCAGCATATCACAGGGGGCCGAAACTGAAGCTTTCTTT. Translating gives CASSISQGAETEAFF.

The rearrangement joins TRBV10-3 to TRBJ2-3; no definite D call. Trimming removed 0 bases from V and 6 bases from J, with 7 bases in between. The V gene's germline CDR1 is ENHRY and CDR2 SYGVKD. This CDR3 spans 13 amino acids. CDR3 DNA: TGTGCCATCAGTGAGTCTCGGGCCGATACGCAGTATTTT. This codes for CAISESRADTQYF.

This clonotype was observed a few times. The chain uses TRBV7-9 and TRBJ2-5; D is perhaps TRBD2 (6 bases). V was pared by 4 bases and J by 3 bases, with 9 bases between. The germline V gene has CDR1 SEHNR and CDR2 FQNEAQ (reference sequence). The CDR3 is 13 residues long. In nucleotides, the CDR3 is TGTGCCAGCAGCTCGGGGGAAGAAGAGACCCAGTACTTC. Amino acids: CASSSGEEETQYF.

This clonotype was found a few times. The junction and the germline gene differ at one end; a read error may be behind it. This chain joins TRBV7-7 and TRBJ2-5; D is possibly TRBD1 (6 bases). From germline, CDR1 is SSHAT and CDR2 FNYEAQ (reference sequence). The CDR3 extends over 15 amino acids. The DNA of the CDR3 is TGTGCTAGCAGCTTAGTGGGGGCGTCCGGGGAGACCCAGTACTTC. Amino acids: CASSLVGASGETQYF. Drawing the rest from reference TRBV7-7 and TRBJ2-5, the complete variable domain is GAGVSQSPRYKVTKRGQDVTLRCDPISSHATLYWYQQALGQGPEFLTYFNYEAQPDKSGLPSDRFSAERPEGSISTLTIQRTEQRDSAMYRCASSLVGASGETQYFGPGTRLLVL.

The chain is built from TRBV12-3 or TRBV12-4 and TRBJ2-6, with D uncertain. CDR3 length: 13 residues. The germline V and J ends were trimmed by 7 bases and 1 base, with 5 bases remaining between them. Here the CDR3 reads CASIPSGANVLTF. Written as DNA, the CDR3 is TGTGCCAGCATTCCTTCTGGGGCCAACGTCCTGACTTTC.

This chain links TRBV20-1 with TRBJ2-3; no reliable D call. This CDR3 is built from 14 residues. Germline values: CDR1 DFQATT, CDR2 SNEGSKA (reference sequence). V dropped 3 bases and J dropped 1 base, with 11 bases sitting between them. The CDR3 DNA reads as TGCAGTGCTAGGTACTCCTTGGGCACAGATACGCAGTATTTT. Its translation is CSARYSLGTDTQYF.

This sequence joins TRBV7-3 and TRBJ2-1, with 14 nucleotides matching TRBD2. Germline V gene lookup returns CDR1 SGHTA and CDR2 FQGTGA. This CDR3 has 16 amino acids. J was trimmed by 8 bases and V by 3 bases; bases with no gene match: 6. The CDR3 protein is CASSFGLAGGRDEQFF. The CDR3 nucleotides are TGTGCCAGCAGCTTCGGACTAGCGGGGGGTCGGGATGAGCAGTTCTTC. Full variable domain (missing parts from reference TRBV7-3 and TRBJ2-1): GAGVSQTPSNKVTEKGKYVELRCDPISGHTALYWYRQSLGQGPEFLIYFQGTGAADDSGLPNDRFFAVRPEGSVSTLKIQRTERGDSAVYLCASSFGLAGGRDEQFFGPGTRLTVL.

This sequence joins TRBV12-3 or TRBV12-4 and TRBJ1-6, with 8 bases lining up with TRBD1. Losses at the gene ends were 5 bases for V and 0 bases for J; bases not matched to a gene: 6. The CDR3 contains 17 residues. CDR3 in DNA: TGTGCCAGCAGTGCGGACAGGGCCTCCTCCTATAATTCACCCCTCCACTTT. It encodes CASSADRASSYNSPLHF.

This CDR3 is CASSLLEGYYNSPLHF. CDR3 nucleotides: TGTGCCAGCAGCCTCCTGGAGGGGTACTATAATTCACCCCTCCACTTT. This chain uses TRBV5-6 with TRBJ1-6; possibly TRBD1 for D (5 bases). CDR1 and CDR2 from the germline V gene are SGHDT and YYEEEE. V lost 4 bases, J lost 3 bases, and 14 bases lay in between. The CDR3 extends over 16 amino acids.

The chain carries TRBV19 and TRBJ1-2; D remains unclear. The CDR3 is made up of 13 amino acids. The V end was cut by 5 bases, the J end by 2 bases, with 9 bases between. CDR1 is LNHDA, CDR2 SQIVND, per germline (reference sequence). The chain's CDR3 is CASSQQLNYGYTF. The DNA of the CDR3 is TGTGCCAGTAGTCAACAGCTCAACTATGGCTACACCTTC.

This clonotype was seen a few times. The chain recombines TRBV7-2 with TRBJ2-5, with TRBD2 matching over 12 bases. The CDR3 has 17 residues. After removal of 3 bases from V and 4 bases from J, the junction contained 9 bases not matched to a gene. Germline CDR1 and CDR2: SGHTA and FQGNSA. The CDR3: CASSLHHLAGGTETQYF. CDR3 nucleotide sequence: TGTGCCAGCAGCTTGCACCATCTAGCGGGGGGGACAGAGACCCAGTACTTC.

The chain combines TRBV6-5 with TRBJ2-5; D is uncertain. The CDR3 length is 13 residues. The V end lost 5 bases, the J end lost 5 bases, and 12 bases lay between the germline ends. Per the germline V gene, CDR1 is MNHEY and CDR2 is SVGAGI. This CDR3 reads CASSPWVGETQYF. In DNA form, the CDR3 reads TGTGCCAGCAGTCCCTGGGTCGGGGAGACCCAGTACTTC.

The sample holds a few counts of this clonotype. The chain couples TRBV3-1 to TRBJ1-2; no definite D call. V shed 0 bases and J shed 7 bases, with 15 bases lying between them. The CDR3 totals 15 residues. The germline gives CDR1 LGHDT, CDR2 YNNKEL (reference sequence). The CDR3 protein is CASSQDERQRSGYTF. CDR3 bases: TGTGCCAGCAGCCAAGACGAGCGACAAAGAAGTGGCTACACCTTC. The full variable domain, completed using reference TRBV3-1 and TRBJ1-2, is DTAVSQTPKYLVTQMGNDKSIKCEQNLGHDTMYWYKQDSKKFLKIMFSYNNKELIINETVPNRFSPKSPDKAHLNLHINSLELGDSAVYFCASSQDERQRSGYTFGSGTRLTVV.

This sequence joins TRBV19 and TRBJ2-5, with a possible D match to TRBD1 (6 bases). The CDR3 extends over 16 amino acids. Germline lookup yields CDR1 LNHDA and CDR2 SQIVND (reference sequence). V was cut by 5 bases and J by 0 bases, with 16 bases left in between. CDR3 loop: CASSAPRQGYQETQYF. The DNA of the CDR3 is TGTGCCAGTAGTGCACCCCGGCAGGGGTACCAAGAGACCCAGTACTTC.

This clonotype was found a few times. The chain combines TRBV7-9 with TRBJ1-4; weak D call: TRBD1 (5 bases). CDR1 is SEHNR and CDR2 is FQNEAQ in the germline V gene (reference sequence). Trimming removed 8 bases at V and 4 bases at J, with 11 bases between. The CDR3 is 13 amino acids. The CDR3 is CASRRDGNEKLFF. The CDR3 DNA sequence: TGTGCCAGCCGGCGGGACGGTAATGAAAAACTGTTTTTT.

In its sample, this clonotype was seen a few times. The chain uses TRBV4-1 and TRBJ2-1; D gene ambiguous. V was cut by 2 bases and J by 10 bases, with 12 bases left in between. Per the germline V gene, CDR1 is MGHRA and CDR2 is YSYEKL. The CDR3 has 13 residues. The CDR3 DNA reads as TGCGCCAGCAGCCAAATCACCCCCGGAGAGCAGTTCTTC. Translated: CASSQITPGEQFF.

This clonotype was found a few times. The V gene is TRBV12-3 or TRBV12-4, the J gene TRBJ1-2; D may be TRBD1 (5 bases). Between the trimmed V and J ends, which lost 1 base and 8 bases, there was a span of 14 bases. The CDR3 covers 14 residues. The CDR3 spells CASSLGAGRGGYTF. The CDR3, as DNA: TGTGCCAGCAGTTTAGGGGCAGGGAGAGGGGGCTACACCTTC.

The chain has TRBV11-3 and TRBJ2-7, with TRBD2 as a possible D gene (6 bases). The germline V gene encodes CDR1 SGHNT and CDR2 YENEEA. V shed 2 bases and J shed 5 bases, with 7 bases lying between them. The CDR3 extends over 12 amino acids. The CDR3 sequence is CASSLREDEQYF. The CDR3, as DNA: TGTGCCAGCAGCTTAAGGGAGGACGAGCAGTACTTC.

CDR3 bases: TGTGCCAGCTCACCAGGCACTGGCGCTCTCCAAGAGACCCAGTACTTC. Translation: CASSPGTGALQETQYF. This sequence joins TRBV18 and TRBJ2-5; D unclear. With 2 bases removed from V and 1 base from J, the gap between germline ends came to 14 bases. Per the germline V gene, CDR1 is KGHSH and CDR2 is LQKENI. There are 16 residues in the CDR3.

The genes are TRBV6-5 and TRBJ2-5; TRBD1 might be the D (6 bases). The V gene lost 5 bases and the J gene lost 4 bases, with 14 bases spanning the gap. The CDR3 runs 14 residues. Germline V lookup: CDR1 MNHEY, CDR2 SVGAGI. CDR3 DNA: TGTGCCAGCAGTCCAACAGGGAGTTCAGAGACCCAGTACTTC. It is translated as CASSPTGSSETQYF.